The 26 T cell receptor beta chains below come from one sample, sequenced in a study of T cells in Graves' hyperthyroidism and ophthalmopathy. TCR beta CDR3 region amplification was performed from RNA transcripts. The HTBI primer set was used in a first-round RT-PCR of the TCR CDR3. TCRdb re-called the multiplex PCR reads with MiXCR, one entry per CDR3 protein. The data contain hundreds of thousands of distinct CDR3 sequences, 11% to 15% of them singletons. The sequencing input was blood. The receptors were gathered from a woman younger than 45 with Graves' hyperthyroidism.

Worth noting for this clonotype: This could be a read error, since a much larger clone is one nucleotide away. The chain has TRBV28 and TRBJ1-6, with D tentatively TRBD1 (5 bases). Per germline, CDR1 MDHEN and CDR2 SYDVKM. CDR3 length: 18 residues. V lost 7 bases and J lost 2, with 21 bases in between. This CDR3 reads CASNTPGRVSPYNSPLHF. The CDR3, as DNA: TGTGCCAGCAATACTCCGGGACGGGTCTCGCCCTATAATTCACCCCTCCACTTT.

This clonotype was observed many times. The DNA of the CDR3 is TGTGCCAGCAGTTCTCCTTTCGATCTAACCTACGAGCAGTACTTC. Its protein is CASSSPFDLTYEQYF. The chain employs TRBV28 and TRBJ2-7; D gene uncertain. V was shortened by 4 bases and J by 2 bases, with 15 bases between the two germline ends. Germline CDR1 is MDHEN and CDR2 is SYDVKM. CDR3 size: 15 residues.

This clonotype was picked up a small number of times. CDR3 bases: TGTGCCAGCAAAGTGGTAGCCAAAAACATTCAGTACTTC. Translated: CASKVVAKNIQYF. The chain uses TRBV6-1 and TRBJ2-4; D call uncertain. CDR3 length: 13 residues. Germline lookup yields CDR1 MNHNS and CDR2 SASEGT. V was trimmed by 7 bases and J by 0 bases, leaving 7 bases between them.

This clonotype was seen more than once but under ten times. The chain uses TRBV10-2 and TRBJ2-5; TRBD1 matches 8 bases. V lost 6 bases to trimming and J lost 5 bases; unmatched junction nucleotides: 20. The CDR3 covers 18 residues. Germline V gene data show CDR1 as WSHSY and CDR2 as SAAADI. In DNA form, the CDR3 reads TGCGCCAGCAGGGAACACCCAGGGGGCGGAAAACCGGGGGAGACCCAGTACTTC. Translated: CASREHPGGGKPGETQYF.

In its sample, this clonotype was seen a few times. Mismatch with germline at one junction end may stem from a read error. The CDR3 DNA is TGCGCCAGCAGCCAAGGAGGGACAGGGTTCGACGAGCAGTACTTC. Its translation is CASSQGGTGFDEQYF. The chain is built from TRBV11-1 and TRBJ2-7; 9 bases line up with TRBD1. The CDR3 is 15 residues long. Germline CDR1 is SGHAT and CDR2 is FQDESV (reference sequence).

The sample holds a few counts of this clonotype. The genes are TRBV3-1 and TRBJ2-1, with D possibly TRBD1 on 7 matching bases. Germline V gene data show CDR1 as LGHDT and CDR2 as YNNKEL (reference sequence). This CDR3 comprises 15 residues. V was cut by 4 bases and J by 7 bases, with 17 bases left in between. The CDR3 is CASSLERAGGNEQFF. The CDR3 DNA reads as TGTGCCAGCAGCCTCGAGCGGGCAGGGGGGAATGAGCAGTTCTTC.

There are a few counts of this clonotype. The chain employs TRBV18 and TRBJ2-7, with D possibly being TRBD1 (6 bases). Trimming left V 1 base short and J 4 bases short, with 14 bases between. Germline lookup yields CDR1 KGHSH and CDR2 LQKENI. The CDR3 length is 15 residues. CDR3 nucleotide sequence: TGTGCCAGCTCACCACTTCTGGGGGCCGATTACGAGCAGTACTTC. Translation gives CASSPLLGADYEQYF.

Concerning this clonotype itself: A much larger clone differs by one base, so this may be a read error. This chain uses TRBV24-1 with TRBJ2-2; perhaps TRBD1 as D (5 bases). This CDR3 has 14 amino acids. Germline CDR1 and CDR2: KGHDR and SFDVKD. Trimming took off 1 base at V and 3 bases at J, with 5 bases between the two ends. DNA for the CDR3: TGTGCCACCAGTGATTTCAGGGACACCGGGGAGCTGTTTTTT. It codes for CATSDFRDTGELFF.

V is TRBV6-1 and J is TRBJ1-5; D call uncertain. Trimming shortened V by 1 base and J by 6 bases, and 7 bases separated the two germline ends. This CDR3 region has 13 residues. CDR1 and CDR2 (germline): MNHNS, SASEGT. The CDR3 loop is CASSEGIGQPQHF. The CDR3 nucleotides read TGTGCCAGCAGTGAAGGTATAGGTCAGCCCCAGCATTTT.

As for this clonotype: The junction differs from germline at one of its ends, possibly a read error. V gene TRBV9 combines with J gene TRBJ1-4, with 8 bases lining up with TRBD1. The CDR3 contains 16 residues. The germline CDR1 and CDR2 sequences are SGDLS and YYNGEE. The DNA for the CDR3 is TGTGCCAACAGCGTAGCGCCCAGACAGGGGAGGGAAAAACTGTTTTTT. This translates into CANSVAPRQGREKLFF.

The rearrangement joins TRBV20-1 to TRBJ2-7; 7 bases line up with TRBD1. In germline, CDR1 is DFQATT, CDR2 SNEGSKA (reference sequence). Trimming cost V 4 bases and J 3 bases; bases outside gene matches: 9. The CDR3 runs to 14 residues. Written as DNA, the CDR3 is TGCAGTGCTACTTCCGACAGGGTGGGCTACGAGCAGTACTTC. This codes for CSATSDRVGYEQYF.

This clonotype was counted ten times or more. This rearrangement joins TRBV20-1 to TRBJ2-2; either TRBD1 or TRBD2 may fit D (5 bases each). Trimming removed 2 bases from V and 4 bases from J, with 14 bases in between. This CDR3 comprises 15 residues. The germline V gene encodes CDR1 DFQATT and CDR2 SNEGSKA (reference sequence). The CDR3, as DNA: TGCAGTGCTAGAAACGGGGCGGGTCGCACCGGGGAGCTGTTTTTT. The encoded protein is CSARNGAGRTGELFF.

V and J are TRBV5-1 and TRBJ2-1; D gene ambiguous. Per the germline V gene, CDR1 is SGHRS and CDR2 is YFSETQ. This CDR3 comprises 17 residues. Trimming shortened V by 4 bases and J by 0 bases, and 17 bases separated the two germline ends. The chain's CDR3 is CASSPNPLASSYNEQFF. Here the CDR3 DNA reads TGCGCCAGCAGCCCCAACCCTCTCGCGAGCTCCTACAATGAGCAGTTCTTC.

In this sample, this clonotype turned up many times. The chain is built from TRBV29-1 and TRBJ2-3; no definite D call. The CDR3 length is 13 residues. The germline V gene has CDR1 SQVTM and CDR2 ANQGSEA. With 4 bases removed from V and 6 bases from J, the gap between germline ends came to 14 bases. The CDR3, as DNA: TGCAGCGTTGCCGGCAGATTCACGGATACGCAGTATTTT. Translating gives CSVAGRFTDTQYF.

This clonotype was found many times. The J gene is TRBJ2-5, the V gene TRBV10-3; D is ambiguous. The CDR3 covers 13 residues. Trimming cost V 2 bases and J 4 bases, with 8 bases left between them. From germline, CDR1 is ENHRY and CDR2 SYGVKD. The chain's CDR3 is CAISESMIETQYF. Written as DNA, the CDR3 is TGTGCCATCAGTGAGAGTATGATAGAGACCCAGTACTTC.

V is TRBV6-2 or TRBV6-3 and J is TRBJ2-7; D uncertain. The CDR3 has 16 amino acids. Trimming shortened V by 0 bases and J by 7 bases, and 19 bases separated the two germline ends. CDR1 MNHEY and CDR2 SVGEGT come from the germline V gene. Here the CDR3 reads CASSYSVTWGSSEQYF. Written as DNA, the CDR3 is TGTGCCAGCAGTTACTCGGTGACTTGGGGATCATCGGAGCAGTACTTC.

The CDR3 region is CAIGTLFEQYF. DNA of the CDR3: TGTGCCATCGGGACGCTTTTCGAGCAGTACTTC. The chain joins TRBV10-3 to TRBJ2-7; D assignment may be TRBD1 or TRBD2 (5 bases each). The germline CDR1 and CDR2 sequences are ENHRY and SYGVKD. The V end was cut by 8 bases, the J end by 6 bases, with 11 bases between. This CDR3 spans 11 amino acids.

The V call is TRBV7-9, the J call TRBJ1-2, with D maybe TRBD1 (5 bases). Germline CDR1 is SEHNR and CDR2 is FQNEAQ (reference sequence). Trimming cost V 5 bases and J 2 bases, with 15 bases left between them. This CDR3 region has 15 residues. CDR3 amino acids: CASSLSGGVNYGYTF. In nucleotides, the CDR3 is TGTGCCAGCAGCCTCAGTGGGGGTGTCAACTATGGCTACACCTTC.

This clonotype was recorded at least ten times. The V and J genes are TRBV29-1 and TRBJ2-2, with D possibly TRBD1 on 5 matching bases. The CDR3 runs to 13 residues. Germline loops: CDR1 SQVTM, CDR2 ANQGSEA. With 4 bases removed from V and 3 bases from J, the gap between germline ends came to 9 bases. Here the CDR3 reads CSVATGDTGELFF. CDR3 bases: TGCAGCGTTGCCACAGGTGACACCGGGGAGCTGTTTTTT.

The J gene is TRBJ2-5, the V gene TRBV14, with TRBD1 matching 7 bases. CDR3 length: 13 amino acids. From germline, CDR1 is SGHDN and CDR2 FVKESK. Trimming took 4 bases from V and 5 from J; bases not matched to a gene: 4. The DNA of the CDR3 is TGTGCCAGCAGCCGACAGGGCTGGGAGACCCAGTACTTC. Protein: CASSRQGWETQYF.

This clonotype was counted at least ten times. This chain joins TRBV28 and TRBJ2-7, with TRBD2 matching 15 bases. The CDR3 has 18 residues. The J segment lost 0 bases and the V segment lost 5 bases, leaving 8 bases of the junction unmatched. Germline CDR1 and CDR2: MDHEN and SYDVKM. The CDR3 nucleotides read TGTGCCAGCAGTCCCCCCGGACTAGCGGGAGGGCCCTCCTACGAGCAGTACTTC. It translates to CASSPPGLAGGPSYEQYF.

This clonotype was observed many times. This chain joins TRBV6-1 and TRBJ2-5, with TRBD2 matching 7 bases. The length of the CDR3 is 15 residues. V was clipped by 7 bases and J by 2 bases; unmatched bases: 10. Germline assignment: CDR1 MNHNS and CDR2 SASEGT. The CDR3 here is CASIDGTTRQETQYF. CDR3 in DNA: TGTGCCAGCATTGACGGGACTACCCGACAAGAGACCCAGTACTTC.

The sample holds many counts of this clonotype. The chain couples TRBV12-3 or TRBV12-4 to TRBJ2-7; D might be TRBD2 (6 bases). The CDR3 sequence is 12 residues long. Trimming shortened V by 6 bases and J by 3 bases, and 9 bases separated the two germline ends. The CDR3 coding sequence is TGTGCCAGCAGCCCGCGGGGCTACGAGCAGTACTTC. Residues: CASSPRGYEQYF.

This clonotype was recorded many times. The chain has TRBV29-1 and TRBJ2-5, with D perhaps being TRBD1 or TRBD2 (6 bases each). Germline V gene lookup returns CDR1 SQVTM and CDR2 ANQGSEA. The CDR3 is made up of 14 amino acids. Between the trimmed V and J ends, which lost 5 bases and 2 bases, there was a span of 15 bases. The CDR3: CSVWMGAGQETQYF. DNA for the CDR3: TGCAGCGTTTGGATGGGGGCGGGACAAGAGACCCAGTACTTC.

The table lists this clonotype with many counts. The CDR3 bases are TGTGCCAGCAGGGAGATTAGCACAGATACGCAGTATTTT. Its translation: CASREISTDTQYF. The J gene is TRBJ2-3, the V gene TRBV28; unclear D gene. The CDR3 spans 13 residues. The ends were cut back, 6 bases at V and 0 bases at J, with 7 bases in the middle. Germline CDR1 and CDR2: MDHEN and SYDVKM.

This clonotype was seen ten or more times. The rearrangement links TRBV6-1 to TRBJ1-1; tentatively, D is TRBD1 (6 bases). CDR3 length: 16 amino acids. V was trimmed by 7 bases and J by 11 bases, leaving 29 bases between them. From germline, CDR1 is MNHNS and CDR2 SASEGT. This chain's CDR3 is CASTTQQGQGPGLAFF. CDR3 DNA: TGTGCCAGCACCACCCAACAGGGACAAGGTCCTGGCTTGGCTTTCTTT.